This T cell receptor beta chain was obtained from a study of cytomegalovirus exposure and HLA in healthy donors. The CDR3 runs to 14 residues. V dropped 2 bases and J dropped 9 bases, with 14 bases sitting between them. Germline CDR1 MNHEY, CDR2 SVGAGI. Healthy individuals who donated bone marrow served as the donors. Unrecorded immune exposures were likely, despite nominal health at sampling. Vbeta (60) and Jbeta (13) primers were used in the PCR. Sequencing used immunoSEQ multiplex PCR; TCRdb keeps in-frame clones, though not all of them. This table has tens of thousands of clones, 77% appearing once.

The sequencing input was PBMCs. The sequence derives from a man in his forties or fifties in good health and CMV-seropositive. The chain recombines TRBV6-5 with TRBJ1-5; the D gene is possibly TRBD1 (5 bases). CDR3 bases: TGTGCCAGCAGTTACGAGGGTGGGGGAGGGCCCCAGCATTTT. It specifies CASSYEGGGGPQHF.